This T cell receptor (beta chain) derives from a study of blood T cell repertoires in COVID-19. Study background: The samples span acute and convalescent COVID-19 from the United States, Italy and Spain. T cells, B-cell-depleted T cells, or PBMCs provided the cDNA or gDNA that served as material.

In the authors' methods: By means of reference gene primer amplification, nucleated cell counts were estimated. Data came from immunoSEQ multiplex PCR; TCRdb stores just in-frame clones and leaves some out. V and J calls and clone size follow that table, whereas D and trimming were derived from the DNA. The sample records about 300,000 clones, about 90% being singletons. The germline gives CDR1 MGHRA, CDR2 YSYEKL. This CDR3 spans 15 amino acids. V was clipped by 0 bases and J by 9 bases, with 15 bases between them. What was sequenced was peripheral blood. This TCR was recovered from a man aged 18 to 30 who had recovered from COVID-19. V gene TRBV4-1 combines with J gene TRBJ1-5; tentative D call: TRBD1 (5 bases). CDR3 sequence: CASSQDVGGRTPQHF. Here the CDR3 DNA reads TGCGCCAGCAGCCAAGATGTGGGGGGTCGGACGCCCCAGCATTTT.